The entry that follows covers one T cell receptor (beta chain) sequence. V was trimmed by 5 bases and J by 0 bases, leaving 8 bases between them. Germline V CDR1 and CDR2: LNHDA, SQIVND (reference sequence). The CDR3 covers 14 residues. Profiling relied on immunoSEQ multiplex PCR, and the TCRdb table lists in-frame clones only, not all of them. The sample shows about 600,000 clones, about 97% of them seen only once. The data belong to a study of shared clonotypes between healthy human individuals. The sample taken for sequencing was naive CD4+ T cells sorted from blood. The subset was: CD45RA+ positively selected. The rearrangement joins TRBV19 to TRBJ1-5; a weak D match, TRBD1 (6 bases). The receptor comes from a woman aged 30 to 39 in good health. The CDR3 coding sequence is TGTGCCAGTAGTGTACAGGGTAGCAATCAGCCCCAGCATTTT. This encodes CASSVQGSNQPQHF.